The source of this T cell receptor (beta chain) is a study of cytomegalovirus exposure and HLA in healthy donors. Study conclusions and caveats: Reports showed the classifier diagnosing cytomegalovirus status with high specificity and sensitivity. With later analysis, a missense DCLRE1C variant became linked to TCR beta V- and J-gene trimming.

Per germline, CDR1 SGDLS and CDR2 YYNGEE. The CDR3 runs to 15 residues. Trimming cost V 4 bases and J 1 base, with 12 bases left between them. In the PCR, 60 Vbeta and 13 Jbeta primers were used. Clones were sequenced by immunoSEQ multiplex PCR, and TCRdb holds only the in-frame ones, with some missing. This sample has more than 200,000 clones, with about three quarters found just once. In the case of this clone: Its target is not known.

This TCR derives from a male donor in good health and CMV-seronegative. The sample consisted of PBMCs. The chain is built from TRBV9 and TRBJ1-5, with D unclear. The chain's CDR3 is CASSPGDISNQPQHF. CDR3 in DNA: TGTGCCAGCAGCCCCGGGGATATCAGCAATCAGCCCCAGCATTTT.